This is a list of T cell receptor beta chains from one sample in a study of blood T cell repertoires in COVID-19. This table comes from immunoSEQ multiplex PCR, and its TCRdb copy is limited to in-frame clones, with some not included. This table has some 260,000 clones, 88% appearing once. Material: peripheral blood. The receptors stem from a woman aged 40 to 49 who had recovered from COVID-19. CDR3s leave out the opening cysteine and the closing phenylalanine or tryptophan. Fields, in order: clone size, V gene, J gene, D gene, CDR3 protein. D genes are given only for firm matches. A row's size may be missing; if present it is once, few, many or a size class.

once,TRBV9,TRBJ1-3,NA,ASSSSSGNTIY
NA,TRBV3-1/TRBV3-2,TRBJ1-1,NA,ASGGGPNTEAF
many,TRBV19,TRBJ1-2,TRBD1,ASSKGTGFGYT
once,TRBV9,TRBJ1-4,NA,ASSPGGATNEKLF
NA,TRBV7-8,TRBJ2-7,TRBD2,ASSLPSFGTSGYEQY
few,TRBV5-1,TRBJ1-5,NA,ASSLAGQINQPQH
once,TRBV7-9,TRBJ1-1,NA,ASSPRAGENTEAF
NA,TRBV18,TRBJ1-4,NA,ASSPSRQPTNEKLF
NA,TRBV29-1,TRBJ1-2,TRBD1,SVEGRGQFGYT
once,TRBV5-5,TRBJ2-1,TRBD2,ASSPWGGNEQF
NA,TRBV3-1/TRBV3-2,TRBJ2-1,TRBD2,ASSQGGGFNEQF
NA,TRBV5-1,TRBJ2-7,TRBD1,ASSLGGTGGGPYEQY
once,TRBV6-1,TRBJ2-7,TRBD1,ASSDGGQGAYEQY
NA,TRBV7-6,TRBJ1-2,NA,ASRPGAGDYGYT
NA,TRBV11-2,TRBJ1-1,TRBD1,ASSTRTGGDTEAF
NA,TRBV19,TRBJ1-2,NA,ATLSPRGYT
NA,TRBV19,TRBJ1-2,NA,ATKTTEAINYGYT
NA,TRBV14,TRBJ2-1,NA,ASSQTYGSYNEQF
NA,TRBV4-2,TRBJ2-7,TRBD2,ASSQEGLAAYEQY
few,TRBV19,TRBJ2-2,NA,ASSRRTRSGPGELF
few,TRBV2,TRBJ1-5,NA,ASSGWGYGNQPQH
NA,TRBV27,TRBJ2-1,NA,ASRRQAYNEQF
NA,TRBV5-1,TRBJ2-7,NA,ASSLGARDCSYEQY
NA,TRBV4-1,TRBJ2-1,TRBD2,ASSQEGLAAPYNEQF
NA,TRBV5-1,TRBJ2-1,TRBD2,ASTPGGAAPGEQF
NA,TRBV6-5,TRBJ2-5,NA,ASSYGSQETQY
NA,TRBV13,TRBJ2-7,NA,ASSPPDSYEQY
NA,TRBV30,TRBJ2-1,NA,AWSVGGDNEQF
once,TRBV27,TRBJ1-2,NA,ASSLSVGDYGAVLGYT
NA,TRBV7-2,TRBJ1-5,NA,ASSLGGSDYQPQH
NA,TRBV3-1/TRBV3-2,TRBJ1-1,NA,ASGDRLNTEAF
NA,TRBV19,TRBJ2-5,TRBD1,ASSPPPRDRGWETQY
NA,TRBV4-3,TRBJ2-7,TRBD2,ASSQVGRAHEQY
few,TRBV9,TRBJ2-3,TRBD1,ASSVGGQGADTQY
once,TRBV10-3,TRBJ2-1,TRBD2,AIRTPGLAGDRGYNEQF
NA,TRBV27,TRBJ2-7,TRBD1,ASSPRQGGYEQY
NA,TRBV19,TRBJ1-2,NA,ASSAGVGYT
NA,TRBV9,TRBJ2-7,NA,ASSAGPLGEQY
NA,TRBV18,TRBJ1-3,NA,ASSPYGGSAGNTIY
NA,TRBV9,TRBJ1-3,NA,ASSVDGSGNTIY
NA,TRBV5-1,TRBJ2-7,NA,ASSLAAGEQY
NA,TRBV7-9,TRBJ2-2,NA,ASSLGQTGPTGELF
NA,TRBV5-1,TRBJ1-4,TRBD1,ASSSPTGGEEKLF
NA,TRBV10-3,TRBJ1-5,NA,AISAGGDNQPQH
few,TRBV9,TRBJ1-5,TRBD1,ASSETGDPNQPQH